This record concerns one T cell receptor (beta chain) sequence. The antigen is unknown. The record originates from a study of cytomegalovirus exposure and HLA in healthy donors. The study, taken as a whole, reports: Being productive about 87% or about 30% of the time was typical of most TCR beta V segments in an earlier analysis.

From germline, CDR1 is SGHTA and CDR2 FQGNSA. Trimming cost V 1 base and J 5 bases, with 11 bases left between them. The CDR3 loop spans 14 amino acids. Vbeta (60) and Jbeta (13) primers were used in the PCR. TCRdb's copy holds only in-frame clones and misses some; the assay was immunoSEQ multiplex PCR. The data contain 100,000 to 150,000 clones, roughly 80% of them singletons. This TCR derives from a woman in her forties in good health and CMV-seronegative. The sequencing input was PBMCs. This chain joins TRBV7-2 and TRBJ1-1; D not resolved. CDR3 DNA: TGTGCCAGCAGCTTAGGGGCGTCGACGACTGAAGCTTTCTTT. Its translation: CASSLGASTTEAFF.